This TCR beta chain stems from a study of blood T cell repertoires in COVID-19. Study-level background: COVID-19 samples from acute and convalescent phases originated in the United States, Italy and Spain. T cells, B-cell-depleted T cells, or PBMCs provided the cDNA or gDNA that served as material.

The CDR3 is 15 amino acids. The germline CDR1 and CDR2 sequences are SEHNR and FQNEAQ (reference sequence). The V gene lost 4 bases and the J gene lost 8 bases, with 15 bases spanning the gap. The method was immunoSEQ multiplex PCR; TCRdb's version includes in-frame clones alone and lacks a portion of them. Of 210,000 or so clones in the sample, 80% to 90% were seen once. This clone was recorded only once. The chain employs TRBV7-9 and TRBJ1-6, with D tentatively TRBD1 (6 bases). The specimen sequenced was peripheral blood. The TCR sequence derives from a woman over 75 with active or convalescent COVID-19. The CDR3, as DNA: TGTGCCAGCAGCTCAGAGGGGGTGGGGGATTCACCCCTCCACTTT. It translates to CASSSEGVGDSPLHF.